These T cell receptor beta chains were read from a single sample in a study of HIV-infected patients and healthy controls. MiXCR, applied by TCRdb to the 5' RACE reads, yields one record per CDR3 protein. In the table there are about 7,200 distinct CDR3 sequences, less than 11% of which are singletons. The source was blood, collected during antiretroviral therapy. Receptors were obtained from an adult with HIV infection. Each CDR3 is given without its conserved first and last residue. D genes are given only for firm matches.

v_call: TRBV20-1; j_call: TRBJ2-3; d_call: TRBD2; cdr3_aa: SARDLSKSGGTDTQY
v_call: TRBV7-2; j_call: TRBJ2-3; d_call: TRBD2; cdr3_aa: ASSSSTSGGGEGDGDTQY
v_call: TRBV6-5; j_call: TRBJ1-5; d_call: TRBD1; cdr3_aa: ASSTDQGGSNQPQH
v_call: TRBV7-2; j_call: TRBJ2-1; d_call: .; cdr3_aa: ASTRSWSEQF
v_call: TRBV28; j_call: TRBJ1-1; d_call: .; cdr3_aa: ASSSLVLGTTEAF
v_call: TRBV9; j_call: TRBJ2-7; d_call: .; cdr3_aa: ASSVGGSSYEQY
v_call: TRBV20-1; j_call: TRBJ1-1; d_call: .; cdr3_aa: SARPRMNTEAF
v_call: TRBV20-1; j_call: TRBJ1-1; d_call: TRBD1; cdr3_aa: SASGQDRAF
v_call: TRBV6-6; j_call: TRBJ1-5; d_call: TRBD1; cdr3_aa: ASSPFDRANQPQH
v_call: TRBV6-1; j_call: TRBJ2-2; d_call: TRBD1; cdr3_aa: ASSRPIGTAGYTGELF
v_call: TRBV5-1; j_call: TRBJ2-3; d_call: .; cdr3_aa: ASSLATGDIDTQY
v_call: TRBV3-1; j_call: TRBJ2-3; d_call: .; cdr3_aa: ASSQARASADTQY
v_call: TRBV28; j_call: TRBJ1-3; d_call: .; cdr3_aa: ASTSDSLSGNTIY
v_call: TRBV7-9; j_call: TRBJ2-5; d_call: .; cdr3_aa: ASSPLEATQY
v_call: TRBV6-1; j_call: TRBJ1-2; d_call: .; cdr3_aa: ASTYTHANYGYT
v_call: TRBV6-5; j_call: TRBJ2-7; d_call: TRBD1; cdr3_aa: ASTHAGQGFIYEQY
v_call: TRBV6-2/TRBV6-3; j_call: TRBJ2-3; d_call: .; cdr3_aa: ASSYSSTDTQY
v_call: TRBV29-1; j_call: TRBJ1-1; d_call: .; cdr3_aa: SAREIEAF
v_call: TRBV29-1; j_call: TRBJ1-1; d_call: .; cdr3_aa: SVMPPVNTEAF
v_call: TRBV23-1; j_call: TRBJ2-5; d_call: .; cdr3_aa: ASSRGEQETQY
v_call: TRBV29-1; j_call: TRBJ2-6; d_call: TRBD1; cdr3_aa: SVTTGESSGANVLT
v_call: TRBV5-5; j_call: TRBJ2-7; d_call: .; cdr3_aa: ASRRASEGYEQY
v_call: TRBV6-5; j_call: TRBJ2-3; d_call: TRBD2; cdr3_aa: ASSYSKRLGGGKDTQY
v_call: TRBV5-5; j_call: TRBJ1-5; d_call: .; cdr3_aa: ASSLAAPPGADPQH
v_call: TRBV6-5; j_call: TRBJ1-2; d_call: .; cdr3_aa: ASSYSRQGYGYT
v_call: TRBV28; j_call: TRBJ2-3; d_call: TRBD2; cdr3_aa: ASSWAGGLPDTQY
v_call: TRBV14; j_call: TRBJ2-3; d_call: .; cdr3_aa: ASRPIISVTDTQY
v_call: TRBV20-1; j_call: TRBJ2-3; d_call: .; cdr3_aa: SARRKVFASTDTQY
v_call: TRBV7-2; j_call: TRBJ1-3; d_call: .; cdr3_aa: ASWDGGSGNTIY
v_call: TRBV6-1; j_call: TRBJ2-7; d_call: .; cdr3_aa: ASSEEGIFEQY
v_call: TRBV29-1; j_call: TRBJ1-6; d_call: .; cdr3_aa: SVKGRENSPLH
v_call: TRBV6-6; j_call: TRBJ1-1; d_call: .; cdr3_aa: ASSPTANTEAF
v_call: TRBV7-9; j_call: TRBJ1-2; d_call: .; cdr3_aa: ASSQTHRPEPFNYGYT
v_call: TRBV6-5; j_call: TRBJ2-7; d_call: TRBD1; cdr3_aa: ASSYGASGTAAYEQY
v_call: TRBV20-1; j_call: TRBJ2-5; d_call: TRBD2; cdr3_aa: SAAALAGEETQY
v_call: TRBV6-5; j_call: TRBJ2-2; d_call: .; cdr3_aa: ASRRTANTGELF
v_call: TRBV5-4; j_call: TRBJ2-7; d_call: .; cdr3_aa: ASSPGGDVYEQY